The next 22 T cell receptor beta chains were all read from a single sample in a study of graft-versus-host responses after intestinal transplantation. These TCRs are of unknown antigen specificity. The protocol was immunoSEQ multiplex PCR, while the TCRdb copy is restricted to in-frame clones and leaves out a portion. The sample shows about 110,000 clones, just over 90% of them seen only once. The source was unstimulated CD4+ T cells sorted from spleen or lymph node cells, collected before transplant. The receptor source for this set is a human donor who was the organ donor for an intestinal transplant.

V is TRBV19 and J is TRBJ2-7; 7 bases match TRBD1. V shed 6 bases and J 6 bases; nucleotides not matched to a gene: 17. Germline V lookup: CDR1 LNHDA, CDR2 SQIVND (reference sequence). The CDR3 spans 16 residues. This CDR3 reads CASSENTGVGVSEQYF. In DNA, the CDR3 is TGTGCCAGTAGCGAGAACACAGGGGTGGGAGTCTCCGAGCAGTACTTC.

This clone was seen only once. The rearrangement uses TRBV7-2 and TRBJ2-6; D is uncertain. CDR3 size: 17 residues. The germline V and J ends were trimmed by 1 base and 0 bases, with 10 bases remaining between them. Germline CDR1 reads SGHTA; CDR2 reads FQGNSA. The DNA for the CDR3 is TGTGCCAGCAGCTTAGGGCTTTGGTACTCTGGGGCCAACGTCCTGACTTTC. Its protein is CASSLGLWYSGANVLTF.

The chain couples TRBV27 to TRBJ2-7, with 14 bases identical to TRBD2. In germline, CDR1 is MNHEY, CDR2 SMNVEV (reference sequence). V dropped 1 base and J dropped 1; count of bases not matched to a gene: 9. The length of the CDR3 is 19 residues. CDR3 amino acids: CASSLLAGTSGSESYEQYF. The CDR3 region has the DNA TGTGCCAGCAGTTTATTGGCCGGGACTAGCGGGAGCGAGTCCTACGAGCAGTACTTC.

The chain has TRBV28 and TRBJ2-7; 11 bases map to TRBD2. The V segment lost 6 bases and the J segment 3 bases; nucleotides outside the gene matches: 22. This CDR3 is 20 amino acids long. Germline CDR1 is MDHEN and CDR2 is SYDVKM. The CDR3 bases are TGTGCCAGCAGGCGGGACAGGTGGGGGCCCGGGACTAGCGGACGCTACGAGCAGTACTTC. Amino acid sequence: CASRRDRWGPGTSGRYEQYF.

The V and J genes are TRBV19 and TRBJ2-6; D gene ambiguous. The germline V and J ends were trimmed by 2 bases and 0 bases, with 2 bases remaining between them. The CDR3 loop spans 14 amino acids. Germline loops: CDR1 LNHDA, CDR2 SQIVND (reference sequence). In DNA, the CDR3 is TGTGCCAGTAGTATAAACTCTGGGGCCAACGTCCTGACTTTC. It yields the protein CASSINSGANVLTF. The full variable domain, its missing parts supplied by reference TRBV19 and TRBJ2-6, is DGGITQSPKYLFRKEGQNVTLSCEQNLNHDAMYWYRQDPGQGLRLIYYSQIVNDFQKGDIAEGYSVSREKKESFPLTVTSAQKNPTAFYLCASSINSGANVLTFGAGSRLTVL.

The CDR3 nucleotides read TGTGCCTGGAGTGTAAAAGGGGGTGGTCAGCCCCAGCATTTT. Its translation: CAWSVKGGGQPQHF. The rearrangement joins TRBV30 to TRBJ1-5; maybe TRBD1 (6 bases). Germline V gene sequence: CDR1 GTSNPN, CDR2 SVGIG (reference sequence). The CDR3 length is 14 residues. The V and J ends lost 0 bases and 6 bases respectively, with 12 bases between them.

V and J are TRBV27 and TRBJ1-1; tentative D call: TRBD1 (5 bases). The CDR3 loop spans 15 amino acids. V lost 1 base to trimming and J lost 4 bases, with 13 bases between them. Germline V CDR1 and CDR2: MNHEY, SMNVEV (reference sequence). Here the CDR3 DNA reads TGTGCCAGCAGTTTATTAGGCCAGGGAGTCACTGAAGCTTTCTTT. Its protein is CASSLLGQGVTEAFF.

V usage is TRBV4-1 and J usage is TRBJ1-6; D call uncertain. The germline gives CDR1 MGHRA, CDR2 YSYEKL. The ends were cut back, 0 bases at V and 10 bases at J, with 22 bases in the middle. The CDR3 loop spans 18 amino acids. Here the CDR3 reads CASSQDIQRPEFLSPLHF. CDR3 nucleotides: TGCGCCAGCAGCCAAGATATCCAACGGCCTGAGTTTCTATCACCCCTCCACTTT.

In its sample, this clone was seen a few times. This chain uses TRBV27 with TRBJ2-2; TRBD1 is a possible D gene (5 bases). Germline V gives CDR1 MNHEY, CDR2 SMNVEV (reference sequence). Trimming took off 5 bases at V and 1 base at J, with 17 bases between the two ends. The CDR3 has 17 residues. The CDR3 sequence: CASSLQGRAGNTGELFF. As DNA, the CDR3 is TGTGCCAGCAGTCTCCAGGGTAGGGCCGGGAACACCGGGGAGCTGTTTTTT.

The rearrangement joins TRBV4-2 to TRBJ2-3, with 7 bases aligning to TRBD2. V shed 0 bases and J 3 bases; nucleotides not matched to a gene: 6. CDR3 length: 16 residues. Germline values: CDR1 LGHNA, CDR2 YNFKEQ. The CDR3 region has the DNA TGTGCCAGCAGCCAAGATATTGGACTAGAGACAGATACGCAGTATTTT. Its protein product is CASSQDIGLETDTQYF.

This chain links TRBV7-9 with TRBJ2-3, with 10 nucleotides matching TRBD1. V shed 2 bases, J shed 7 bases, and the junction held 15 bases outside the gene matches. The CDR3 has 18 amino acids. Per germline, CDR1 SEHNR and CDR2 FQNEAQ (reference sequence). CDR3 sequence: CASSLKGGTGAPRHTQYF. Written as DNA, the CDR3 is TGTGCCAGCAGCTTAAAAGGAGGGACAGGGGCCCCTCGCCATACGCAGTATTTT.

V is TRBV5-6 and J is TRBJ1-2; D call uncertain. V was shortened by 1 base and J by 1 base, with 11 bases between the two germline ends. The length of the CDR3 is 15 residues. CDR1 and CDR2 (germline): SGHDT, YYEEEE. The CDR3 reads CASSLFRYLNYGYTF. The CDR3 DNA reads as TGTGCCAGCAGCTTGTTTAGGTACCTTAACTATGGCTACACCTTC.

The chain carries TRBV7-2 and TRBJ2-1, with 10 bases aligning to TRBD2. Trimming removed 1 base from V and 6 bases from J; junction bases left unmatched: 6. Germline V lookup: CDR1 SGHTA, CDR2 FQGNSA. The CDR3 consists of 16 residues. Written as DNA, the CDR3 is TGTGCCAGCAGCTTAGACCCTAGCGGGAGTGGCAATGAGCAGTTCTTC. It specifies CASSLDPSGSGNEQFF.

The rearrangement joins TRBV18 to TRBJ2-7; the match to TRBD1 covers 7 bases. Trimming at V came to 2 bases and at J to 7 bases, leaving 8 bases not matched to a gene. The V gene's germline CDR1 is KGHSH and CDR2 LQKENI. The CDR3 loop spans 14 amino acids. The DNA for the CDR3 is TGTGCCAGCTCACCATCGCAGGGGGTCGGGGAGCAGTACTTC. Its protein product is CASSPSQGVGEQYF.

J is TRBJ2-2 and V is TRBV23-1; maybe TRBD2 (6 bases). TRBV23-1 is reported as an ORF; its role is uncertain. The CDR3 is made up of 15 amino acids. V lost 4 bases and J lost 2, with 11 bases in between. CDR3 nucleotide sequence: TGCGCCAGCAGTCGGAACGGGGGTAACACCGGGGAGCTGTTTTTT. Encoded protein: CASSRNGGNTGELFF.

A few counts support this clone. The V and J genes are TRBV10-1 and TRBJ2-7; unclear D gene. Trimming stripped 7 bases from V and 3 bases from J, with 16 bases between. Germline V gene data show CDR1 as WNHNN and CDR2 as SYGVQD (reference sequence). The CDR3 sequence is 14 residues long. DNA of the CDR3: TGCGCCAGCATTACCCCGGGCAGTTACTACGAGCAGTACTTC. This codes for CASITPGSYYEQYF.

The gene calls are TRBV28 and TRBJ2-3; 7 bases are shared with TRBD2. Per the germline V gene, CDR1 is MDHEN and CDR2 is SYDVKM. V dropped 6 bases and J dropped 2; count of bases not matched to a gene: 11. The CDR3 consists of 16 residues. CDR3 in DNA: TGTGCCAGCAGGCGGGGGACCGGAAAATCCACAGATACGCAGTATTTT. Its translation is CASRRGTGKSTDTQYF. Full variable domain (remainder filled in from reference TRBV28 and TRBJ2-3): DVKVTQSSRYLVKRTGEKVFLECVQDMDHENMFWYRQDPGLGLRLIYFSYDVKMKEKGDIPEGYSVSREKKERFSLILESASTNQTSMYLCASRRGTGKSTDTQYFGPGTRLTVL.

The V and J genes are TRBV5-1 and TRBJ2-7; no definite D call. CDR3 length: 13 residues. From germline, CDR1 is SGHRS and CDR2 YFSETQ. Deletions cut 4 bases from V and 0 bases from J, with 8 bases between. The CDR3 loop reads CASSGGASYEQYF. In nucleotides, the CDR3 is TGCGCCAGCAGCGGTGGAGCCTCCTACGAGCAGTACTTC.

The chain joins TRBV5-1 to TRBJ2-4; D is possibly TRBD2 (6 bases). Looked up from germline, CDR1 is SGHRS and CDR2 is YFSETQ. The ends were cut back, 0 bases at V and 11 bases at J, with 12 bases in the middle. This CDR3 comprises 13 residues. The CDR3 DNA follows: TGCGCCAGCAGCTTGGAACTCGGGACTGTTCAGTACTTC. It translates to CASSLELGTVQYF.

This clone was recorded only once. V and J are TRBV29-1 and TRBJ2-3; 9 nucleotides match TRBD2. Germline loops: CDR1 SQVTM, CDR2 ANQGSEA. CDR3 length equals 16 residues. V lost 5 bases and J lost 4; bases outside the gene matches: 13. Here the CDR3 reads CSVHSPWLAGPDTQYF. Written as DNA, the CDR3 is TGCAGCGTTCACTCACCGTGGCTAGCGGGACCAGATACGCAGTATTTT.

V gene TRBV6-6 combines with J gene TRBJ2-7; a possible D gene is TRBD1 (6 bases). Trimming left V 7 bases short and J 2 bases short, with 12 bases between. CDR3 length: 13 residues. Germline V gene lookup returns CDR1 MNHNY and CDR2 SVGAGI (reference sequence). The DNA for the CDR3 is TGTGCCAGCACCCACAGGGATCCCTACGAGCAGTACTTC. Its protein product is CASTHRDPYEQYF.

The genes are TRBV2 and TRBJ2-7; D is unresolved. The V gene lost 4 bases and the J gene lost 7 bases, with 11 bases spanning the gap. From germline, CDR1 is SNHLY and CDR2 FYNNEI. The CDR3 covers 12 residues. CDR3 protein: CASSGVVGEQYF. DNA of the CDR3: TGTGCCAGCAGTGGCGTCGTGGGAGAGCAGTACTTC.